A selection of T cell receptor beta chains follows, all from one sample in a study of T cell repertoires in cytomegalovirus infection. TCRdb independently ran MiXCR on the reads; one entry per CDR3 protein. The data show about 300,000 distinct CDR3 sequences, roughly a tenth seen once. The sequenced sample was PBMCs. The source is a human donor in good health (CMV status not recorded). Some clones in this sample may be carry-over from other donors' samples. Both conserved end residues are part of each CDR3. D genes are given only for firm matches. Expanded clones are given a class, and other clones once, few, many or no size at all.

TRBJ1-6 | - | - | TRBV20-1 | TGCAGTGCCCTGCCGTCCTACCGCTCCTATAATTCACCCCTCCACTTT | CSALPSYRSYNSPLHF
TRBJ1-4 | many | TRBD1 | TRBV6-6 | TGTGCCAGCAGTTACTCCTCAGGGGGCTTTGACGAAAAACTGTTTTTT | CASSYSSGGFDEKLFF
TRBJ1-4 | - | - | TRBV25-1 | TGTGCCAGCAGTGAAATAGATAGGGAGAATGAAAAACTGTTTTTT | CASSEIDRENEKLFF
TRBJ1-2 | many | - | TRBV20-1 | TGCAGTGCTAGAGCCTCGGGAAGGGGCCCGGGGATTTACACCTTC | CSARASGRGPGIYTF
TRBJ2-1 | many | TRBD1 | TRBV20-1 | TGCAGTGTTGTAACCAGGGGGCAGGGTTCCTACAATGAGCAGTTCTTC | CSVVTRGQGSYNEQFF
TRBJ2-5 | - | - | TRBV2 | TGTGCCAGCAGGGATCTAGGTCTGGAGACCCAGTACTTC | CASRDLGLETQYF
TRBJ2-1 | many | TRBD2 | TRBV5-4 | TGTGCCAGCAGCCCAGGGACTAGCCCCTATGAGCAGTTCTTC | CASSPGTSPYEQFF
TRBJ2-1 | many | - | TRBV7-2 | TGTGCCAGCAGCTTTTCGGGAATCGAAAAGAACTTC | CASSFSGIEKNF
TRBJ1-1 | few | - | TRBV7-3 | TGTGCCAGCAGCTTCGTTCAGGGGTTAGCTGAAGCTTTCTTT | CASSFVQGLAEAFF
TRBJ2-7 | many | - | TRBV12-3/TRBV12-4 | TGTGCCAGCAGTTTAGAGGGAGGTCCCAGCTCCTACGAGCAGTACTTC | CASSLEGGPSSYEQYF
TRBJ2-2 | few | - | TRBV10-3 | TGTGCCATCAGTGATATAGCACCGAACACCGGGGAGCTGTTTTTT | CAISDIAPNTGELFF
TRBJ2-4 | many | - | TRBV6-5 | TGTGCCAGCAGTAACTCGGGGCCTCGGCGGGGAATGATTTTAGCCAAAAACATTCAGTACTTC | CASSNSGPRRGMILAKNIQYF
TRBJ1-3 | many | - | TRBV12-3/TRBV12-4 | TGTGCCAGCAGCCCCGGCATATATTTT | CASSPGIYF
TRBJ2-7 | many | - | TRBV14 | TGTGCCAGCAGCCGGGGGTACGAGCAGTACTTC | CASSRGYEQYF
TRBJ2-6 | - | - | TRBV28 | TGTGCCAGCATTGGGGTCTCTGGGGCCAACGTCCTGACTTTC | CASIGVSGANVLTF
TRBJ2-1 | - | - | TRBV7-9 | TGTGCCAGCAGCTTAGCGCGGAGGGGCATCGAGGGCTACAATGAGCAGTTCTTC | CASSLARRGIEGYNEQFF
TRBJ1-5 | many | - | TRBV5-1 | TGCGCCAGCAGCTCATCAGGGGAGATCAATCAGCCCCAGCATTTT | CASSSSGEINQPQHF
TRBJ1-2 | few | - | TRBV19 | TGTGCCAGTAGTCTCGTGACAGCTAACTATGGCTACACCTTC | CASSLVTANYGYTF
TRBJ2-7 | - | - | TRBV5-5 | TGTGCCAGCAGCTTCAGGGCTGCGTCCCCCTACGAGCAGTACTTC | CASSFRAASPYEQYF
TRBJ1-5 | few | - | TRBV4-1 | TGCGCCAGCAGCCCCGGGGGGCTTCAGCCCCAGCATTTT | CASSPGGLQPQHF
TRBJ2-3 | - | TRBD2 | TRBV29-1 | TGCAGCGTCTTACCGGGACTACACACAGATACGCAGTATTTT | CSVLPGLHTDTQYF
TRBJ2-3 | many | TRBD2 | TRBV10-2 | TGCGCCAGCAGCTCTTCAGCGGGGAGTGGGGGTACGCAGTATTTT | CASSSSAGSGGTQYF
TRBJ2-2 | many | TRBD1 | TRBV7-2 | TGTGCCAGCAGTTTGACAGGGGGCGCCCGAAACACCGGGGAGCTGTTTTTT | CASSLTGGARNTGELFF
TRBJ1-5 | many | TRBD1 | TRBV7-2 | TGTGCCAGCAGCTTAAGCACCAAAGTTCGGGACAGTACTTTT | CASSLSTKVRDSTF
TRBJ2-1 | many | TRBD2 | TRBV7-2 | TGTGCCAGCAGCTTAGCCGGAGCGGGGGCCTCAGCTGAGCAGTTCTTC | CASSLAGAGASAEQFF
TRBJ1-1 | - | - | TRBV6-1 | TGTGCCAGCAGCTACGCAGGTGACACTGAAGCTTTCTTT | CASSYAGDTEAFF
TRBJ2-5 | many | TRBD1 | TRBV20-1 | TGCAGTGCTAAGGGACAGGACGTCCCGCAGACCCAGTACTTC | CSAKGQDVPQTQYF
TRBJ1-2 | many | - | TRBV10-2 | TGCGCCAGCAGTTCGCGGGCAGGGTATGGCTACACCTTC | CASSSRAGYGYTF
TRBJ2-3 | many | TRBD1 | TRBV7-9 | TGTGCCAGCAGCACCGGGGACAGGGTGAGGGGAAATACGCAGTATTTT | CASSTGDRVRGNTQYF
TRBJ2-3 | many | TRBD2 | TRBV7-6 | TGTGCCAGCAGCTTTCTAGCGGGGGCCACAGATACGCAGTATTTT | CASSFLAGATDTQYF
TRBJ2-3 | many | TRBD2 | TRBV20-1 | TGCAGTGCTAGAGGCGGGGGTGGAGATACGCAGTATTTT | CSARGGGGDTQYF
TRBJ2-7 | many | TRBD2 | TRBV5-4 | TGTGCCAGCAGCTTCCGGGGTAGCGGGGTCTACGAGCAGTACTTC | CASSFRGSGVYEQYF
TRBJ2-2 | many | TRBD1 | TRBV7-2 | TGTGCCAGCAGCAGGGACAGGGGGAACACCGGGGAGCTGTTTTTT | CASSRDRGNTGELFF
TRBJ2-7 | many | - | TRBV7-6 | TGTGCCAGCAGCTTAGAGGGGGTTTACTACGAGCAGTACTTC | CASSLEGVYYEQYF
TRBJ2-5 | many | - | TRBV20-1 | TGCAGTGCTATGGGGGGGCCGCTCCAAGAGACCCAGTACTTC | CSAMGGPLQETQYF
TRBJ2-2 | few | - | TRBV4-2 | TGTGCCAGCAGCCAAGGGCAGGGTTCCGGGGAGCTGTTTTTT | CASSQGQGSGELFF
TRBJ2-5 | many | - | TRBV7-2 | TGTGCCAGCAGCTTTGTCTCGAGTGCAGGAGAGACCCAGTACTTC | CASSFVSSAGETQYF
TRBJ2-2 | many | - | TRBV6-2/TRBV6-3 | TGTGCCAGCGGCCTTTTTCCCGGGGAGCTGTTTTTT | CASGLFPGELFF
TRBJ1-1 | many | - | TRBV7-6 | TGTGCCAGCAGCTTAGATGGGGCTGAAGCTTTCTTT | CASSLDGAEAFF
TRBJ1-2 | - | - | TRBV12-3/TRBV12-4 | TGTGCCAGCAGTTTATTCGGGTCAGGAGTCAACTATGGCTACACCTTC | CASSLFGSGVNYGYTF
TRBJ1-1 | many | TRBD1 | TRBV12-3/TRBV12-4 | TGTGCCAGCAGTGCAAGGACAGGGAGAGGTAGGGTGAACACTGAAGCTTTCTTT | CASSARTGRGRVNTEAFF